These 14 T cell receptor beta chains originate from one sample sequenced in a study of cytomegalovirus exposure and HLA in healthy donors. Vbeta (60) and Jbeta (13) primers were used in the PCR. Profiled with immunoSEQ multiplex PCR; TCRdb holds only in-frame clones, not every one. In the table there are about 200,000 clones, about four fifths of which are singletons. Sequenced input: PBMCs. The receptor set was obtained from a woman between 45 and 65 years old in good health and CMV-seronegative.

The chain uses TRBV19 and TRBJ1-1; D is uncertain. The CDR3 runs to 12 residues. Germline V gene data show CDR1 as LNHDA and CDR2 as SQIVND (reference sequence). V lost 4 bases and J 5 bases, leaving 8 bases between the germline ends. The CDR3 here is CASSTPRTEAFF. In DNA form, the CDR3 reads TGTGCCAGTAGTACTCCCCGGACTGAAGCTTTCTTT.

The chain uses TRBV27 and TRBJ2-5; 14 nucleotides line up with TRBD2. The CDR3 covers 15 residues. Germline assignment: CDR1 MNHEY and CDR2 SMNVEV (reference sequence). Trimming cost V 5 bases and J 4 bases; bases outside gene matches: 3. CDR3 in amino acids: CASSPGTSGRETQYF. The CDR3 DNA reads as TGTGCCAGCAGTCCCGGGACTAGCGGGAGAGAGACCCAGTACTTC.

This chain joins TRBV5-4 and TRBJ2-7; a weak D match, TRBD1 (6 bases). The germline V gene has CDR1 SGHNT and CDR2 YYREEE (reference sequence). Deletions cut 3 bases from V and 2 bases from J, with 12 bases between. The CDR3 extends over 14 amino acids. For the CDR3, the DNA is TGTGCCAGCAGCTCGTGGGGGCATACCTACGAGCAGTACTTC. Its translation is CASSSWGHTYEQYF.

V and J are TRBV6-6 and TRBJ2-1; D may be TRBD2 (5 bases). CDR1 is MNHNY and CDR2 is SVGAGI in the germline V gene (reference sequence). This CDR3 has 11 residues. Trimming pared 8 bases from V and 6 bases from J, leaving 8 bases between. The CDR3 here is CASQSGNEQFF. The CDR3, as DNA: TGTGCCAGCCAGAGCGGCAATGAGCAGTTCTTC.

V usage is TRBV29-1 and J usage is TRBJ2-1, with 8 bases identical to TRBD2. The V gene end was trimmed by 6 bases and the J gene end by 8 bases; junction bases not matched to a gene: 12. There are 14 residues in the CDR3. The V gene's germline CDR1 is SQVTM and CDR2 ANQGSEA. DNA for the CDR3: TGCAGCGTGTTTACGGGAGGGTTCTTAGATGAGCAGTTCTTC. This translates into CSVFTGGFLDEQFF.

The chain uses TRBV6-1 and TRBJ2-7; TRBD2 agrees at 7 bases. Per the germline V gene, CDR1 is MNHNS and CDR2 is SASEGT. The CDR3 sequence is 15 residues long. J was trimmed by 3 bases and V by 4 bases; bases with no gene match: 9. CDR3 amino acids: CASSAQGGRSYEQYF. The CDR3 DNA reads TGTGCCAGCAGTGCCCAGGGAGGGCGCAGCTACGAGCAGTACTTC.

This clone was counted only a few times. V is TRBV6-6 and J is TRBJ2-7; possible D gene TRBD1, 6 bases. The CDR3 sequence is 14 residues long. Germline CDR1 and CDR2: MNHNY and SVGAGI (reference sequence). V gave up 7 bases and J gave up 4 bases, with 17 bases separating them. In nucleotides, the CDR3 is TGTGCCAGCACCCACATCCAAAGGGGGTACGAGCAGTACTTC. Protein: CASTHIQRGYEQYF.

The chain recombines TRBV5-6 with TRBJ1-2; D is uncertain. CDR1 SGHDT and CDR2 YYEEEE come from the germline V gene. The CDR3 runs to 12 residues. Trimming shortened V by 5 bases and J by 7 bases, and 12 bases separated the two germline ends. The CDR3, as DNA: TGTGCCAGCAGGTTCCTCCGGGGTGGCTACACCTTC. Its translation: CASRFLRGGYTF.

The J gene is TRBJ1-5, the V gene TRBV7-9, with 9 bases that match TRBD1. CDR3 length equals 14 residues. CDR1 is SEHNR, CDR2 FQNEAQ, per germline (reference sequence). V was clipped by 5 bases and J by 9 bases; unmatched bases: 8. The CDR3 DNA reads TGTGCCAGCAGCCAAGGGACAGGGAAATGGCCCCAGCATTTT. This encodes CASSQGTGKWPQHF. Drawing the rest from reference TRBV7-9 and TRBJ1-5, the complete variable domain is DTGVSQNPRHKITKRGQNVTFRCDPISEHNRLYWYRQTLGQGPEFLTYFQNEAQLEKSRLLSDRFSAERPKGSFSTLEIQRTEQGDSAMYLCASSQGTGKWPQHFGDGTRLSIL.

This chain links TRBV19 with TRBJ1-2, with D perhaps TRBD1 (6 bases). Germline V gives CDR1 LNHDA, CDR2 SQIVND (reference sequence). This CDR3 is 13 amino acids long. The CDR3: CASAGATNYGYTF. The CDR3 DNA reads TGTGCGTCTGCGGGGGCAACTAACTATGGCTACACCTTC.

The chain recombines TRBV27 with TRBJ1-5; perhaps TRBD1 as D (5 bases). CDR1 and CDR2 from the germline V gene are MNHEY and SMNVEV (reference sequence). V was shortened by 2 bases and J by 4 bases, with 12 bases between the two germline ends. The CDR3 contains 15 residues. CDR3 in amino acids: CASSLQGFGNQPQHF. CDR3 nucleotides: TGTGCCAGCAGTTTACAGGGCTTTGGGAATCAGCCCCAGCATTTT.

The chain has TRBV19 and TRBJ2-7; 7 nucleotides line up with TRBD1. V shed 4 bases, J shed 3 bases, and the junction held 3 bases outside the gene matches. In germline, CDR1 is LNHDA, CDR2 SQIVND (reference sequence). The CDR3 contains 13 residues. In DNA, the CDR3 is TGTGCCAGTAGTAGACAGGGTCTCTACGAGCAGTACTTC. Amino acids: CASSRQGLYEQYF.

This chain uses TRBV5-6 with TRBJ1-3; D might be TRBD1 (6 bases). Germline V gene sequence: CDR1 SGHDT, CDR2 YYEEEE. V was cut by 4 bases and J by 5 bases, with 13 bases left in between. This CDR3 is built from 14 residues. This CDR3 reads CASSSGTNRNTIYF. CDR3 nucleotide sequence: TGTGCCAGCAGCAGCGGGACAAATAGAAACACCATATATTTT.

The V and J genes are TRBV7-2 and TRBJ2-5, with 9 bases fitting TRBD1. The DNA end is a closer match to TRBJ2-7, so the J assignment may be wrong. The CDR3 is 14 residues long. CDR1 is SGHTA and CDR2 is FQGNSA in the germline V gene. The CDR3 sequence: CASSLGQGAYEQYF. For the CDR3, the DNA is TGTGCCAGCAGCTTAGGACAGGGGGCCTACGAGCAGTACTTC.